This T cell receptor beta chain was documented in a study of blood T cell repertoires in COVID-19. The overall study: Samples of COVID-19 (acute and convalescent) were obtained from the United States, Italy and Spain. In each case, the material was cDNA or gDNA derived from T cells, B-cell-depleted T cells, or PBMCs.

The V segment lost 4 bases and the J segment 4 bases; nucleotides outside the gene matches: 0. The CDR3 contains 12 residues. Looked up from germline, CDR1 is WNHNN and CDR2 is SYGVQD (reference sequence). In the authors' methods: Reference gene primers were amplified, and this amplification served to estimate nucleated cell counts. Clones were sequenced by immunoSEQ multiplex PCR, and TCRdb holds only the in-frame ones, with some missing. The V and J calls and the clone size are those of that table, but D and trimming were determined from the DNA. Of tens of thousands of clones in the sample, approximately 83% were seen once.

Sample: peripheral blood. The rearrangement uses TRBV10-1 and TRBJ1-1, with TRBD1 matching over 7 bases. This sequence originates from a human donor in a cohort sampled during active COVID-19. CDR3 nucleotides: TGCGCCAGCAGTGGACAGGGCACTGAAGCTTTCTTT. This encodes CASSGQGTEAFF.